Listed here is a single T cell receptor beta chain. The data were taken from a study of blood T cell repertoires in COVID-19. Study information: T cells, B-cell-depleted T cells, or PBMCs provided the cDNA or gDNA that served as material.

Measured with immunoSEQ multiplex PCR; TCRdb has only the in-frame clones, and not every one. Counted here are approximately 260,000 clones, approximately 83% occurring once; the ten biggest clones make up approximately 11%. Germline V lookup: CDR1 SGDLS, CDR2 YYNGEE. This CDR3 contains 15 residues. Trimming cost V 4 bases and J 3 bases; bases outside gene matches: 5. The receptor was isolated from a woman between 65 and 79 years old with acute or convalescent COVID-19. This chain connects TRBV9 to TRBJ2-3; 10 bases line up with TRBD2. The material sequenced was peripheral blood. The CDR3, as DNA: TGTGCCAGCAGCCCTCGGACTAGCGGAACAGATACGCAGTATTTT. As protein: CASSPRTSGTDTQYF. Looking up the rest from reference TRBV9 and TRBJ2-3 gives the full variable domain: DSGVTQTPKHLITATGQRVTLRCSPRSGDLSVYWYQQSLDQGLQFLIQYYNGEERAKGNILERFSAQQFPDLHSELNLSSLELGDSALYFCASSPRTSGTDTQYFGPGTRLTVL.